This TCR beta chain was sequenced for a study of OX40 agonist ivuxolimab in advanced cancers. Profiling relied on immunoSEQ multiplex PCR, and the TCRdb table lists in-frame clones only, not all of them. This table holds some 49,000 clones, around four fifths found once. Individuals having autoimmune disease history or systemic immunosuppression were not enrolled. The CDR3 contains 13 residues. Germline V gene sequence: CDR1 MDHEN, CDR2 SYDVKM. Trimming cost V 2 bases and J 4 bases, with 8 bases left between them. The rearrangement links TRBV28 to TRBJ2-5; the D is unclear. The TCR comes from an adult with an advanced solid tumor such as melanoma, head and neck, liver or kidney cancer. Sequencing used CD4+ or CD8+ T cells sorted from blood, obtained in a trial of the OX40 agonist ivuxolimab. CDR3: CASSLPKIETQYF. The CDR3 region has the DNA TGTGCCAGCAGTTTACCGAAAATAGAGACCCAGTACTTC.